The 7 T cell receptor beta chains listed next were all sequenced from one sample in a study of shared clonotypes between healthy human individuals (dated by TCRdb to about 2020). Libraries were built with the immunoSEQ multiplex PCR assay. In TCRdb, the immuneACCESS table is reduced to in-frame sequences with V and J assigned. These tables do not hold every clone; where another copy was compared, an unresolved V gene accounts for under half, and the others remain unexplained. This sample is represented by under 200,000 clones; 85% to 95% of them were singletons. The top ten clonotypes cover 0.065% to 0.07% of the sample. Sequencing was done on a sample of naive CD4+ T cells sorted from blood. According to the study, the label for this sample's cell subset or site signals: CD45RA+ positively selected. The receptors derive from a woman under 40 in good health.

This chain joins TRBV5-1 and TRBJ1-1; 10 bases line up with TRBD1. The junction had 4 bases not matched to a gene; V was cut back by 4 bases and J by 7 bases. Per germline, CDR1 SGHRS and CDR2 YFSETQ. The CDR3 is made up of 13 amino acids. The CDR3 loop is CASSPGQGIEAFF. Here the CDR3 DNA reads TGCGCCAGCAGCCCGGGACAGGGGATTGAAGCTTTCTTT.

The chain employs TRBV11-2 and TRBJ2-7, with a weak D call TRBD2 (6 bases). Germline lookup yields CDR1 SGHAT and CDR2 FQNNGV. Trimming cost V 3 bases and J 2 bases, with 17 bases left between them. This CDR3 region has 16 residues. The chain's CDR3 is CASSLSWGDRAYEQYF. DNA for the CDR3: TGTGCCAGCAGCTTGTCATGGGGGGACCGTGCCTACGAGCAGTACTTC.

The rearrangement uses TRBV30 and TRBJ2-7; D unresolved. This CDR3 has 14 amino acids. V lost 0 bases and J 6 bases, leaving 15 bases between the germline ends. Germline-derived CDR1 and CDR2 are GTSNPN and SVGIG (reference sequence). The CDR3, as DNA: TGTGCCTGGAGTGTACTGGGTTCCCCCCGCGAGCAGTACTTC. It codes for CAWSVLGSPREQYF.

The rearrangement links TRBV5-8 to TRBJ2-7; 10 bases are a match to TRBD2. The CDR3 extends over 15 amino acids. The trim removed 5 bases at V and 2 bases at J, leaving 7 bases unmatched. Germline loops: CDR1 SGHTS, CDR2 YDEGEE. The CDR3 DNA is TGTGCCAGCAGGTTACCCGGGACTAGCGCCTACGAGCAGTACTTC. It translates to CASRLPGTSAYEQYF.

This clone was detected only once. The chain has TRBV29-1 and TRBJ2-5; 9 bases are shared with TRBD1. This CDR3 has 11 amino acids. V gave up 8 bases and J gave up 6 bases; unmatched junction bases: 4. CDR1 is SQVTM and CDR2 is ANQGSEA in the germline V gene. CDR3 DNA: TGCAGCATTGGACAGGGGAAGACCCAGTACTTC. It yields the protein CSIGQGKTQYF.

The chain recombines TRBV27 with TRBJ2-5; TRBD1 matches at 10 bases. The CDR3 runs 14 residues. With 5 bases clipped from V and 6 bases from J, the junction kept 6 bases outside the gene matches. Germline V CDR1 and CDR2: MNHEY, SMNVEV (reference sequence). The CDR3 protein is CASSPDRGSKTQYF. The CDR3 DNA sequence: TGTGCCAGCAGTCCGGACAGGGGGAGCAAGACCCAGTACTTC.

The chain carries TRBV6-1 and TRBJ1-5; D remains unclear. There are 15 residues in the CDR3. Germline CDR1 is MNHNS and CDR2 is SASEGT. Deletions cut 4 bases from V and 0 bases from J, with 10 bases between. Here the CDR3 reads CASSVDGNSNQPQHF. DNA of the CDR3: TGTGCCAGCAGTGTCGACGGGAATAGCAATCAGCCCCAGCATTTT.